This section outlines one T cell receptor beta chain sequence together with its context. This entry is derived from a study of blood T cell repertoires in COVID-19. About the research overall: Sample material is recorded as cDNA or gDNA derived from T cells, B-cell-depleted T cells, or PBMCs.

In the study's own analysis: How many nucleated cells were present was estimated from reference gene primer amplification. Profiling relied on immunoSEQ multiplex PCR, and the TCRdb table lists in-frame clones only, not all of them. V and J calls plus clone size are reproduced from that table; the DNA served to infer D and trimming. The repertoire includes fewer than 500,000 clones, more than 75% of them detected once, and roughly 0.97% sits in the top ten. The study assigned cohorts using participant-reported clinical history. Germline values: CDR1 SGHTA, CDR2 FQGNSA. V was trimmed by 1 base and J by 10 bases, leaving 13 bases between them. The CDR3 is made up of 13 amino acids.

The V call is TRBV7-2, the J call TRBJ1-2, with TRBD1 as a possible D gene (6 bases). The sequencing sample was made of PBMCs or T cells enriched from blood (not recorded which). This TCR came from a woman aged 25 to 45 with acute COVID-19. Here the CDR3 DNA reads TGTGCCAGCAGCTTAGTCGGAACAGGGACCTACACCTTC. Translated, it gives CASSLVGTGTYTF.